The 3 T cell receptor beta chains presented below share a single source sample, sequenced in a study of T cells in Graves' hyperthyroidism and ophthalmopathy. What was amplified from RNA transcripts were TCR beta CDR3 regions. The HTBI set primed first-round TCR CDR3 RT-PCR. TCRdb itself ran the multiplex PCR reads through MiXCR, one entry per CDR3 protein. The data show a few hundred thousand distinct CDR3 sequences, 15% to 20% seen once. The sample comprised blood. All receptors come from a woman aged 50 to 65 with Graves' hyperthyroidism.

V usage is TRBV20-1 and J usage is TRBJ2-1; D might be TRBD2 (5 bases). The ends were cut back, 5 bases at V and 4 bases at J, with 12 bases in the middle. This CDR3 has 13 residues. CDR1 is DFQATT, CDR2 SNEGSKA, per germline (reference sequence). The CDR3 coding sequence is TGCAGTGCTGACCCGGGGAGTTACAATGAGCAGTTCTTC. This encodes CSADPGSYNEQFF.

This clonotype was counted a few times. The junction and the germline gene differ at one end; a read error may be behind it. V usage is TRBV6-2 or TRBV6-3 and J usage is TRBJ2-7, with D perhaps given as TRBD1 or TRBD2 (5 bases each). The CDR3 sequence is 15 residues long. Per germline, CDR1 MNHEY and CDR2 SVGEGT. CDR3 residues: CASRHRDRITYEQCF. The CDR3 DNA is TGTGCCAGCAGACACCGGGACCGCATTACCTACGAGCAGTGCTTC.

This clonotype was detected many times. The rearrangement links TRBV12-3 or TRBV12-4 to TRBJ2-7; 7 nucleotides agree with TRBD2. The CDR3 is made up of 16 amino acids. J lost 5 bases, V lost 6 bases, and 16 bases had no gene match. The DNA for the CDR3 is TGTGCCAGCAGCGAGGGGACTATTCCCTCTGTGGACGAGCAGTACGTC. Its translation is CASSEGTIPSVDEQYV.